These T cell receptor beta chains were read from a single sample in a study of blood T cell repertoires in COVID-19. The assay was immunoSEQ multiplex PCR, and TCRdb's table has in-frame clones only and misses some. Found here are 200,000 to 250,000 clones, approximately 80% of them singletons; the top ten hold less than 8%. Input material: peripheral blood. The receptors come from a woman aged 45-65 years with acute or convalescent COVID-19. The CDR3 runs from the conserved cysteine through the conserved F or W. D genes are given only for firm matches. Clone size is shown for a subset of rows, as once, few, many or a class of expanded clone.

CASSHFKGQGHQPQHF	TGCGCCAGCAGCCACTTTAAAGGACAGGGGCATCAGCCCCAGCATTTT	TRBD1	TRBJ1-5	-	TRBV10-1
CASSPPGGNYGYTF	TGTGCCAGCAGCCCTCCTGGAGGGAACTATGGCTACACCTTC	-	TRBJ1-2	-	TRBV7-9
CASSRDSYGTEAFF	TGTGCCAGCAGTCGGGACTCATATGGAACTGAAGCTTTCTTT	-	TRBJ1-1	-	TRBV6-5
CASRFDSDSNQPQHF	TGTGCCAGCAGATTTGACAGCGATAGCAATCAGCCCCAGCATTTT	-	TRBJ1-5	-	TRBV7-4
CASSGGTGGVGANVLTF	TGTGCCAGCAGCGGCGGGACAGGGGGCGTTGGGGCCAACGTCCTGACTTTC	TRBD1	TRBJ2-6	-	TRBV7-9
CASSQERMTGGFAEAFF	TGTGCCAGCAGCCAAGAGAGAATGACAGGGGGCTTCGCTGAAGCTTTCTTT	TRBD1	TRBJ1-1	-	TRBV4-2
CASSTGGAANTEAFF	TGTGCCAGCAGCACCGGCGGGGCGGCGAACACTGAAGCTTTCTTT	-	TRBJ1-1	-	TRBV11-1
CASGPGTSGIEQYF	TGTGCCAGCGGCCCCGGGACTAGCGGGATCGAGCAGTACTTC	TRBD2	TRBJ2-7	-	TRBV5-4
CASKPHREIEAFF	TGTGCCAGCAAGCCGCACAGGGAAATTGAAGCTTTCTTT	-	TRBJ1-1	-	TRBV6-5
CASSRTGDSPLHF	TGTGCCAGCAGCCGAACAGGGGACTCACCCCTCCACTTT	TRBD1	TRBJ1-6	-	TRBV7-2
CASSLLGGGARGYTF	TGTGCCAGCAGTTTATTGGGCGGGGGCGCGAGAGGCTACACCTTC	-	TRBJ1-2	-	TRBV27
CAISEPLADPYNEQFF	TGTGCCATCAGTGAGCCCCTAGCGGATCCCTACAATGAGCAGTTCTTC	TRBD2	TRBJ2-1	-	TRBV10-3
CASSQDRDFSPLHF	TGCGCCAGCAGCCAAGACAGGGATTTTTCACCCCTCCACTTT	-	TRBJ1-6	-	TRBV4-3
CASSGIGLATDTDTQYF	TGTGCCAGCAGCGGAATAGGACTAGCGACTGACACAGATACGCAGTATTTT	TRBD2	TRBJ2-3	-	TRBV9
CASSQQRATNTGELFF	TGTGCCAGCAGCCAACAGCGGGCGACGAACACCGGGGAGCTGTTTTTT	-	TRBJ2-2	-	TRBV3-1/TRBV3-2
CASSRGFYEQYF	TGTGCCAGCAGTAGGGGTTTCTACGAGCAGTACTTC	-	TRBJ2-7	-	TRBV2
CASSLTLGQGVVYEQYF	TGTGCCAGCAGTTTAACCCTCGGACAGGGGGTAGTCTACGAGCAGTACTTC	TRBD1	TRBJ2-7	-	TRBV27
CAWSLGGVYGYTF	TGTGCCTGGAGCCTGGGGGGAGTTTATGGCTACACCTTC	-	TRBJ1-2	-	TRBV30
CASGLAAQETQYF	TGTGCCAGTGGACTAGCGGCCCAAGAGACCCAGTACTTC	TRBD2	TRBJ2-5	-	TRBV7-9
CASRAGTGAHEQYF	TGTGCCAGCAGGGCCGGGACAGGGGCCCACGAGCAGTACTTC	TRBD1	TRBJ2-7	-	TRBV5-5
CASSPSMGDEQFF	TGTGCCAGCTCACCCTCAATGGGCGATGAGCAGTTCTTC	-	TRBJ2-1	-	TRBV18
CASSLEREGPSTDTQYF	TGTGCCAGCTCACTCGAGCGGGAGGGCCCAAGCACAGATACGCAGTATTTT	TRBD2	TRBJ2-3	-	TRBV18
CASSLAQGGGENEQFF	TGCGCCAGCAGCTTGGCCCAAGGGGGTGGGGAGAATGAGCAGTTCTTC	-	TRBJ2-1	-	TRBV5-1
CASRSPRQARDYGYTF	TGCGCCAGCAGATCTCCTAGACAGGCTAGGGACTATGGCTACACCTTC	-	TRBJ1-2	-	TRBV10-1
CASSEALAGSYEQYF	TGTGCCAGCAGTGAAGCACTAGCGGGCTCCTACGAGCAGTACTTC	TRBD2	TRBJ2-7	-	TRBV6-1
CASRASAVETQYF	TGTGCCAGCAGGGCATCGGCGGTGGAGACCCAGTACTTC	-	TRBJ2-5	few	TRBV12-3/TRBV12-4
CASSVAARGGNQETQYF	TGTGCCAGCAGCGTAGCCGCCCGGGGGGGCAATCAAGAGACCCAGTACTTC	TRBD2	TRBJ2-5	-	TRBV9
CATSEGAGGNTEAFF	TGTGCCACCAGTGAGGGGGCAGGGGGGAACACTGAAGCTTTCTTT	TRBD1	TRBJ1-1	-	TRBV24-1
CASRPGTGENEQFF	TGTGCCAGCCGTCCCGGGACAGGGGAGAATGAGCAGTTCTTC	TRBD1	TRBJ2-1	-	TRBV2
CASSADRGGEKLFF	TGTGCCAGCAGCGCGGACAGGGGTGGAGAAAAACTGTTTTTT	TRBD1	TRBJ1-4	-	TRBV7-9
CASMGQHTEAFF	TGTGCCAGCATGGGGCAGCACACTGAAGCTTTCTTT	-	TRBJ1-1	-	TRBV28
CASGRTEKLFF	TGTGCCAGTGGAAGGACAGAAAAACTGTTTTTT	-	TRBJ1-4	-	TRBV28
CASSFRDRVEKLFF	TGTGCCAGCAGCTTCCGGGACAGGGTTGAAAAACTGTTTTTT	TRBD1	TRBJ1-4	-	TRBV2
CASSLANGQGAKFF	TGTGCCAGCAGCTTAGCGAATGGGCAGGGGGCAAAGTTCTTC	TRBD1	TRBJ2-1	-	TRBV7-2
CASSPDRTYGYTF	TGTGCCAGTAGTCCAGACAGGACCTATGGCTACACCTTC	-	TRBJ1-2	few	TRBV19
CASSEIGANEKLFF	TGTGCCAGCAGTGAGATAGGGGCGAATGAAAAACTGTTTTTT	-	TRBJ1-4	-	TRBV2
CASSFGTAGNQPQHF	TGTGCCAGTAGTTTCGGGACAGCGGGCAATCAGCCCCAGCATTTT	TRBD1	TRBJ1-5	once	TRBV19
CASSKLAGGPGTGELFF	TGTGCCAGCAGCAAACTAGCGGGAGGGCCGGGGACCGGGGAGCTGTTTTTT	TRBD2	TRBJ2-2	-	TRBV9
CAITPGQGVGETQYF	TGTGCCATCACTCCGGGACAGGGGGTAGGCGAGACCCAGTACTTC	TRBD1	TRBJ2-5	-	TRBV10-3
CAIRDGANEKLFF	TGTGCCATCAGAGACGGAGCTAATGAAAAACTGTTTTTT	-	TRBJ1-4	-	TRBV10-3
CASSFGSVGKLFF	TGTGCCAGCAGTTTCGGGTCGGTCGGAAAACTGTTTTTT	-	TRBJ1-4	once	TRBV28
CASSWTSGGYTDTQYF	TGTGCCAGCAGTTGGACTAGCGGGGGATACACAGATACGCAGTATTTT	TRBD2	TRBJ2-3	once	TRBV28
CASSETGTKTEAFF	TGTGCCAGCTCGGAAACAGGAACGAAGACTGAAGCTTTCTTT	-	TRBJ1-1	-	TRBV18
CASSQVGGQGGSPLHF	TGCGCCAGCAGCCAAGTCGGTGGCCAGGGAGGTTCACCCCTCCACTTT	-	TRBJ1-6	-	TRBV4-1
CASSPGLAGGRETQYF	TGTGCCAGCAGCCCGGGACTAGCGGGGGGGAGGGAGACCCAGTACTTC	TRBD2	TRBJ2-5	-	TRBV3-1/TRBV3-2
CASSLTGGPETQYF	TGTGCCAGCAGTTTAACAGGGGGCCCTGAGACCCAGTACTTC	TRBD1	TRBJ2-5	few	TRBV28
CASSQGSMGLIEKLFF	TGCGCCAGCAGCCAAGGATCGATGGGGCTCATTGAAAAACTGTTTTTT	-	TRBJ1-4	-	TRBV4-1
CAWSVPGTGGSPLHF	TGTGCCTGGAGTGTACCGGGGACAGGAGGTTCACCCCTCCACTTT	TRBD1	TRBJ1-6	-	TRBV30
CASSGTEANYGYTF	TGTGCCAGCAGTGGGACAGAAGCTAACTATGGCTACACCTTC	TRBD1	TRBJ1-2	-	TRBV28
CASSSSQGQGETGELFF	TGTGCCAGCTCGTCGAGCCAGGGACAGGGGGAAACCGGGGAGCTGTTTTTT	TRBD1	TRBJ2-2	-	TRBV28
CASTLRGTGGKQPQHF	TGTGCCAGCACGCTCCGGGGGACAGGGGGCAAACAGCCCCAGCATTTT	TRBD1	TRBJ1-5	-	TRBV5-6
CATSRDSGGYNEQFF	TGTGCCACCAGCAGAGATTCCGGGGGTTACAATGAGCAGTTCTTC	-	TRBJ2-1	-	TRBV15
CASGPRQATEAFF	TGCGCCAGCGGGCCCAGACAGGCCACTGAAGCTTTCTTT	-	TRBJ1-1	-	TRBV5-1
CASSFGGSNVLTF	TGTGCCAGCAGCTTCGGCGGGTCCAACGTCCTGACTTTC	-	TRBJ2-6	-	TRBV11-3
CAISEEDRGNYGYTF	TGTGCCATCAGTGAGGAGGACAGGGGGAACTATGGCTACACCTTC	TRBD1	TRBJ1-2	-	TRBV10-3
CASSPAGARGSFF	TGTGCCAGCTCACCCGCCGGGGCCAGGGGATCTTTCTTT	-	TRBJ1-1	-	TRBV18
CASSLQGRVGEQYF	TGCGCCAGCAGCTTACAGGGGAGAGTGGGGGAGCAGTACTTC	TRBD1	TRBJ2-7	-	TRBV5-1
CAWSVHGGDSPLHF	TGTGCCTGGAGTGTACATGGGGGGGATTCACCCCTCCACTTT	-	TRBJ1-6	-	TRBV30
CASSSLAGTTRTDTQYF	TGTGCCAGCTCATCACTCGCCGGGACTACCCGCACAGATACGCAGTATTTT	TRBD2	TRBJ2-3	-	TRBV18